This T cell receptor beta chain came from a study of blood T cells in healthy people across ages. Samples each yielded at least 6 micrograms of total RNA. It was with a sample-barcoded 5' primer and a J-beta primer mix that a second PCR of about 7 to 12 cycles was run. TCRdb processed the 5' RACE reads anew with MiXCR; each CDR3 protein has one entry. The sample lists about 970,000 distinct CDR3 sequences; roughly half were seen once. Trimming cost V 6 bases and J 1 base; bases outside gene matches: 5. The CDR3 contains 15 residues. This clonotype was recorded a few times. V and J are TRBV12-3 or TRBV12-4 and TRBJ2-2; TRBD2 matches 7 bases. The receptor comes from a woman aged 55 to 70 in good health. Material for sequencing was blood. This chain's CDR3 is CASSLAGVNTGELFF. The CDR3 coding sequence is TGTGCCAGCAGCCTGGCGGGGGTGAACACCGGGGAGCTGTTTTTT.